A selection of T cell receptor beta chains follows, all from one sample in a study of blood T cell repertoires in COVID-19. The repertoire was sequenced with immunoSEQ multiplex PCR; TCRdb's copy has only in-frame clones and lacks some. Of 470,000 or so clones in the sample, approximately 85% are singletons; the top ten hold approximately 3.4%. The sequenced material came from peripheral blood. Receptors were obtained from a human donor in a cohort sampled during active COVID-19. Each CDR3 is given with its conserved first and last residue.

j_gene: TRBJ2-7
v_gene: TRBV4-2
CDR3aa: CASSQAIAEGEEQYF

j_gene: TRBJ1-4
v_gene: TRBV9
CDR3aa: CASSGAGDEKLFF

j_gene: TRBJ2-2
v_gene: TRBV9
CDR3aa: CASTPSGSINTGELFF

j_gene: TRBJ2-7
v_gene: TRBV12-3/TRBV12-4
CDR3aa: CASSQLQGYEQYF

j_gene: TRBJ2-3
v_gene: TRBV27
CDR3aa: CASSTSGQSTDTQYF

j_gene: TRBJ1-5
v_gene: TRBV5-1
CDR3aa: CASSFFTGAEQHF

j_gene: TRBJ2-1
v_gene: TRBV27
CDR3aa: CASRTRQSSYNEQFF

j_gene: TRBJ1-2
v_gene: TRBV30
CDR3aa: CAWTAQGLLDYGYTF

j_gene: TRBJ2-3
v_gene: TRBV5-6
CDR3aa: CASSPGVREGTDTQYF

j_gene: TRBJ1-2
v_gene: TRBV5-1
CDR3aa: CASSLQGNYGYTF

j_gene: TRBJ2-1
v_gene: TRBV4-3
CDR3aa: CASSQASLLAGNNEQFF

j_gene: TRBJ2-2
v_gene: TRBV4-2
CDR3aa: CASSQGGQGILYPTGELFF

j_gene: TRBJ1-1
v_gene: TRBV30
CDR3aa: CAWSVSTGDTEAFF

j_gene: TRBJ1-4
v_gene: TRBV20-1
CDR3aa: CSGSGRTNEKLFF

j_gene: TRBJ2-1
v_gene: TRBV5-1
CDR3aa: CASSLTNPGQGSGEQFF

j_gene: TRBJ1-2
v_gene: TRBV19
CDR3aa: CASSTVPGQGEDSNGYTF

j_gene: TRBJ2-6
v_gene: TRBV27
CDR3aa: CASSPAGLARTGANVLTF

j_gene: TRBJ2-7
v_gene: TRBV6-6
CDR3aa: CASSQTRSGSSYEQYF

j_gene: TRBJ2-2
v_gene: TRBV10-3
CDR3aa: CAIRGQGTGELFF

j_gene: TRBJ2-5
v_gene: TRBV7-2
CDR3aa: CASIPGRQETQYF

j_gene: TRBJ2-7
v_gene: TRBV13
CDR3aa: CASSYRDSSYEQYF

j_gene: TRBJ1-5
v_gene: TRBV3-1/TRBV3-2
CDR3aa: CASSQGQGAIQPQHF

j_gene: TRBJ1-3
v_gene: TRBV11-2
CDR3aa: CASSPGNTIYF

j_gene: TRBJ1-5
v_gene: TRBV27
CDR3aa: CATKQGQVSDQPQHF

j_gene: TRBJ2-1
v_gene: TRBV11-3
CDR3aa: CASSLDRGSSYNEQFF

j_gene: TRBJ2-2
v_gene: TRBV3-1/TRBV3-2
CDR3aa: CASSPRPGQQTGELFF

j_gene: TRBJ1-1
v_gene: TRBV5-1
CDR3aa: CASRGAGGSRTEAFF

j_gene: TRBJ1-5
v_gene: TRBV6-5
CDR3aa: CASSHYSNQPQHF

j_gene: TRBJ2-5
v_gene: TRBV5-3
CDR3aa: CARSLVPRWETQYF

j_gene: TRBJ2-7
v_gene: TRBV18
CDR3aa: CASSPSAGSGSYEQYF

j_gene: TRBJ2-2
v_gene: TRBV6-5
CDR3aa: CASSYEYGELFF

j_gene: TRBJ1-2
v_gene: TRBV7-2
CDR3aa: CASSSNDRGTGGYTF

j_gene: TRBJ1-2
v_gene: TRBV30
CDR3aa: CAWSVSSYGYTF

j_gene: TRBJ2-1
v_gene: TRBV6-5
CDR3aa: CASPSGVTYNEQFF

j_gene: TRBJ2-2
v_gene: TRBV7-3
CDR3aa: CASSSRHPTGELFF

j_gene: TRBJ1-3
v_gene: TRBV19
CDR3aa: CASSQFLSAGTGEKNTIYF

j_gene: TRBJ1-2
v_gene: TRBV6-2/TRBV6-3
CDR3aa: CASSYPDTAGKTF

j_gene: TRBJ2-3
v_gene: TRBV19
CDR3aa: CASSIRSGTATDTQYF

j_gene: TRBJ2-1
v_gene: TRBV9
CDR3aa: CASSVRQAGSYNEQFF

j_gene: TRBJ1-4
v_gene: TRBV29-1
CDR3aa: CSVEDSDRGEKLFF

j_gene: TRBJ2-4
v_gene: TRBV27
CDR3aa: CASSQNRLNIQYF

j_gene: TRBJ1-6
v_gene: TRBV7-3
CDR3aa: CASSLMAESPLHF

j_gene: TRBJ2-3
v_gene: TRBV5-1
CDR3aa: CASSLEGGTDTQYF

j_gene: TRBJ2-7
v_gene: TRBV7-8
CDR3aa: CASSQGGQGYEQYF

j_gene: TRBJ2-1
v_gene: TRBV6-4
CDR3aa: CASSDGTGRNEQFF

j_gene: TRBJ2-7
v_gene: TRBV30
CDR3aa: CAWSSGSSYEQYF

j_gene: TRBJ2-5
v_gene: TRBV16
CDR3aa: CASSQVASGKETQYF

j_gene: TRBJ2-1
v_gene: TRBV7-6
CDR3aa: CASSLYRGDNEQFF

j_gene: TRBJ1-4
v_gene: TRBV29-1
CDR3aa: CSAQSTNEKLFF

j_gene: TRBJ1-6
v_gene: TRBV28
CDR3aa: CASVHSTGYNSPLHF

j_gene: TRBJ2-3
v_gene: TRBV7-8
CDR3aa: CASSPLTGVSTDTQYF

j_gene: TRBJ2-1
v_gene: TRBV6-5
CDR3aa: CASSIAGAKFEQFF

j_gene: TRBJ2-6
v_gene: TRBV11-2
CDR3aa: CASSLGRAGANVLTF